One and the same sample provided the 27 T cell receptor beta chains below, sequenced in a study of T cells of healthy individuals (dated by TCRdb to the late 2010s). The library was obtained by 5' RACE. Sequencing was carried out with an Illumina MiSeq. The raw public reads went through TCRdb reprocessing: fastp at Q25, MiXCR clone calling, in-frame beta chains kept. Each record represents a unique CDR3 protein, reported with the most common genes and DNA among its rows. This sample is represented by 60,000 to 80,000 distinct CDR3 sequences; around 15% of them were singletons. The ten largest clones add up to about 4.3% of the sample. The receptors derive from a human donor in good health.

This clonotype has at least ten counts. The chain carries TRBV13 and TRBJ2-1; D gene uncertain. Deletions cut 5 bases from V and 0 bases from J, with 8 bases between. The CDR3 sequence is 14 residues long. Germline V gene data show CDR1 as PRHDT and CDR2 as FYEKMQ (reference sequence). Here the CDR3 reads CASSRQSSYNEQFF. The CDR3 coding sequence is TGTGCCAGCAGCCGCCAGAGCTCCTACAATGAGCAGTTCTTC. Full variable domain (rest looked up from reference TRBV13 and TRBJ2-1): AAGVIQSPRHLIKEKRETATLKCYPIPRHDTVYWYQQGPGQDPQFLISFYEKMQSDKGSIPDRFSAQQFSDYHSELNMSSLELGDSALYFCASSRQSSYNEQFFGPGTRLTVL.

DNA for the CDR3: TGTGCCAGCACCCGACAGGGGAGCTATGGCTACACCTTC. This gives the protein CASTRQGSYGYTF. The rearrangement uses TRBV25-1 and TRBJ1-2; 8 bases align to TRBD1. The trim removed 7 bases at V and 4 bases at J, leaving 5 bases unmatched. The CDR3 runs 13 residues. CDR1 is MGHDK, CDR2 SYGVNS, per germline.

At least ten counts were recorded for this clonotype. J is TRBJ2-7 and V is TRBV19; no definite D call. CDR3 size: 15 residues. Trimming left V 5 bases short and J 4 bases short, with 18 bases between. Per germline, CDR1 LNHDA and CDR2 SQIVND (reference sequence). DNA for the CDR3: TGTGCCAGTAGTCCGGGCCGGCGGCGAGTTTACGAGCAGTACTTC. Protein product: CASSPGRRRVYEQYF.

The rearrangement joins TRBV5-1 to TRBJ2-7, with D unclear. Germline assignment: CDR1 SGHRS and CDR2 YFSETQ. The V end was cut by 4 bases, the J end by 0 bases, with 11 bases between. This CDR3 spans 14 amino acids. The CDR3 sequence is CASSPRQASYEQYF. In DNA form, the CDR3 reads TGCGCCAGCAGCCCCCGGCAGGCCTCCTACGAGCAGTACTTC.

This clonotype was counted at least ten times. The chain couples TRBV18 to TRBJ2-3; D gene uncertain. Germline V gene sequence: CDR1 KGHSH, CDR2 LQKENI. CDR3 size: 12 residues. With 3 bases removed from V and 3 bases from J, the gap between germline ends came to 4 bases. The CDR3 nucleotides read TGTGCCAGCTCACCGACGACAGATACGCAGTATTTT. This gives the protein CASSPTTDTQYF. The full variable domain, its missing parts supplied by reference TRBV18 and TRBJ2-3, is NAGVMQNPRHLVRRRGQEARLRCSPMKGHSHVYWYRQLPEEGLKFMVYLQKENIIDESGMPKERFSAEFPKEGPSILRIQQVVRGDSAAYFCASSPTTDTQYFGPGTRLTVL.

In this sample, this clonotype turned up many times. The rearrangement joins TRBV9 to TRBJ2-3; D tentatively fits TRBD1 or TRBD2 (7 bases each). The germline gives CDR1 SGDLS, CDR2 YYNGEE. This CDR3 spans 16 amino acids. Trimming removed 4 bases at V and 2 bases at J, with 17 bases between. CDR3 region: CASSPRGRGTTDTQYF. The CDR3 region has the DNA TGTGCCAGCAGCCCTAGGGGGCGGGGGACCACAGATACGCAGTATTTT.

CDR3 protein: CASSYIADRNEKLFF. The CDR3 nucleotides are TGTGCCAGCAGTTACATCGCGGACAGGAATGAAAAACTGTTTTTT. The chain links TRBV6-6 to TRBJ1-4; 7 nucleotides agree with TRBD1. Germline CDR1 and CDR2: MNHNY and SVGAGI (reference sequence). The V gene end was trimmed by 2 bases and the J gene end by 5 bases; junction bases not matched to a gene: 5. CDR3 length: 15 amino acids.

Only a few counts were recorded for this clonotype. The V gene is TRBV25-1, the J gene TRBJ1-1; D might be TRBD1 (5 bases). The V gene lost 4 bases and the J gene lost 2 bases, with 14 bases spanning the gap. Germline V gene sequence: CDR1 MGHDK, CDR2 SYGVNS. This CDR3 comprises 15 residues. The CDR3 coding sequence is TGTGCCAGCAGTGGGGACGGGGGGAGAAACACTGAAGCTTTCTTT. Translated, it gives CASSGDGGRNTEAFF.

This clonotype was counted ten times or more. The chain joins TRBV6-5 to TRBJ1-2, with D maybe TRBD1 (5 bases). The CDR3 consists of 11 residues. The V gene's germline CDR1 is MNHEY and CDR2 SVGAGI. Deletions cut 2 bases from V and 7 bases from J, with 5 bases between. CDR3 DNA sequence: TGTGCCAGCAGTTACGGGGGTGGCTACACCTTC. It is translated as CASSYGGGYTF.

The V call is TRBV4-1, the J call TRBJ1-5; D is uncertain. The CDR3 is 15 amino acids. V lost 0 bases, J lost 3 bases, and 9 bases lay in between. Germline CDR1 MGHRA, CDR2 YSYEKL. CDR3 loop: CASSQEEVDNQPQHF. CDR3 sequence (DNA): TGCGCCAGCAGCCAAGAGGAAGTGGACAATCAGCCCCAGCATTTT.

This clonotype was detected many times. The chain recombines TRBV29-1 with TRBJ1-5; no firm D call. Germline-derived CDR1 and CDR2 are SQVTM and ANQGSEA. Trimming cost V 6 bases and J 3 bases, with 12 bases left between them. The CDR3 has 13 residues. DNA of the CDR3: TGCAGCGTATATGAAGGTGCCAATCAGCCCCAGCATTTT. Protein sequence: CSVYEGANQPQHF.

This clonotype was found many times. The V call is TRBV6-5, the J call TRBJ2-1, with D possibly being TRBD2 (5 bases). V lost 6 bases to trimming and J lost 12 bases, with 15 bases between them. The CDR3 has 12 residues. In germline, CDR1 is MNHEY, CDR2 SVGAGI. CDR3 DNA sequence: TGTGCCAGCAGCGAACTGGGAGCATCGCAGTTCTTC. Translated, it gives CASSELGASQFF.

The V call is TRBV7-3, the J call TRBJ2-7, with a possible D match to TRBD2 (7 bases). CDR3 length: 13 residues. Germline V gene lookup returns CDR1 SGHTA and CDR2 FQGTGA. V was pared by 3 bases and J by 4 bases, with 10 bases between. CDR3 DNA sequence: TGTGCCAGCAGCTTGGGGGGGCAGTACGAGCAGTACTTC. Translation: CASSLGGQYEQYF.

J is TRBJ2-1 and V is TRBV20-1; D is ambiguous. The CDR3 runs 12 residues. Trimming took off 1 base at V and 9 bases at J, with 10 bases between the two ends. Germline CDR1 DFQATT, CDR2 SNEGSKA (reference sequence). CDR3 residues: CSARVYGSEQFF. The CDR3 DNA follows: TGCAGTGCTAGAGTTTACGGGTCTGAGCAGTTCTTC.

The V gene is TRBV5-1, the J gene TRBJ2-7, with D perhaps assigned TRBD1 or TRBD2 (6 bases each). The CDR3 spans 14 residues. The V gene's germline CDR1 is SGHRS and CDR2 YFSETQ. V was shortened by 0 bases and J by 5 bases, with 12 bases between the two germline ends. Here the CDR3 DNA reads TGCGCCAGCAGCTTGGAGCCAGGGGAGGACGAGCAGTACTTC. It codes for CASSLEPGEDEQYF.

This clonotype occurred many times. The chain links TRBV7-8 to TRBJ2-7, with 7 bases matching TRBD1. The CDR3 length is 17 residues. V dropped 4 bases and J dropped 12; count of bases not matched to a gene: 24. Per germline, CDR1 SGHVS and CDR2 FQNEAQ. The CDR3 loop reads CASSSTIAAGTAIRGYF. DNA for the CDR3: TGTGCCAGCAGCTCGACTATAGCCGCCGGGACAGCGATAAGGGGGTACTTC.

This clonotype has a count of ten or more. The chain joins TRBV12-3 or TRBV12-4 to TRBJ1-2; D might be TRBD1 (5 bases). CDR3 length: 14 amino acids. Trimming removed 3 bases from V and 3 bases from J, with 11 bases in between. Here the CDR3 reads CASSFPPGDYGYTF. As DNA, the CDR3 is TGTGCCAGCAGTTTCCCCCCGGGGGACTATGGCTACACCTTC.

The rearrangement links TRBV7-9 to TRBJ1-3; D remains unclear. The CDR3 totals 14 residues. Germline assignment: CDR1 SEHNR and CDR2 FQNEAQ (reference sequence). Trimming stripped 5 bases from V and 6 bases from J, with 14 bases between. Here the CDR3 DNA reads TGTGCCAGCAGCCCTTCCGCGGGTGTAAACACCATATATTTT. It is translated as CASSPSAGVNTIYF.

At least ten counts were recorded for this clonotype. This chain joins TRBV24-1 and TRBJ1-4; a possible D gene is TRBD1 (5 bases). V lost 4 bases to trimming and J lost 8 bases, with 10 bases between them. The CDR3 runs to 13 residues. Per germline, CDR1 KGHDR and CDR2 SFDVKD. CDR3 bases: TGTGCCACCAGTGACGGGGGACGGGAAAAACTGTTTTTT. It yields the protein CATSDGGREKLFF.

The sample holds many counts of this clonotype. This chain uses TRBV14 with TRBJ1-2; 11 positions match TRBD1. Trimming took 4 bases from V and 3 from J; bases not matched to a gene: 13. From germline, CDR1 is SGHDN and CDR2 FVKESK. This CDR3 contains 18 residues. CDR3 bases: TGTGCCAGCAGCCCCTGGACAGGGGGCCCCTCCGCTCACTATGGCTACACCTTC. It is translated as CASSPWTGGPSAHYGYTF.

The gene calls are TRBV2 and TRBJ2-3, with 8 bases identical to TRBD1. Germline assignment: CDR1 SNHLY and CDR2 FYNNEI. The CDR3 covers 15 residues. With 7 bases clipped from V and 7 bases from J, the junction kept 13 bases outside the gene matches. CDR3 in DNA: TGTGCCAGCACTAAAGCATCAGGGGGCTTGAATACGCAGTATTTT. Residues: CASTKASGGLNTQYF.

This chain joins TRBV12-3 or TRBV12-4 and TRBJ2-5; tentatively, D is TRBD1 or TRBD2 (5 bases each). The ends were cut back, 6 bases at V and 5 bases at J, with 19 bases in the middle. CDR3 length: 15 amino acids. This CDR3 reads CASSLLGTPGETQYF. CDR3 coding DNA: TGTGCCAGCAGCTTACTCGGGACCCCAGGGGAGACCCAGTACTTC.

This clonotype was seen more than once but under ten times. The chain combines TRBV7-2 with TRBJ2-2, with no clear D. From germline, CDR1 is SGHTA and CDR2 FQGNSA. V was shortened by 5 bases and J by 6 bases, with 10 bases between the two germline ends. The CDR3 totals 13 residues. In DNA form, the CDR3 reads TGTGCCAGCAGCCCCCCACGTTCCGGGGAGCTGTTTTTT. It is translated as CASSPPRSGELFF.

This clonotype was detected many times. The chain's CDR3 is CAISAAAGSYNSPLHF. The DNA of the CDR3 is TGTGCCATCAGTGCTGCGGCAGGGTCCTATAATTCACCCCTCCACTTT. The chain has TRBV10-3 and TRBJ1-6, with a tentative D call TRBD1 (5 bases). The CDR3 runs to 16 residues. Trimming took off 4 bases at V and 1 base at J, with 11 bases between the two ends. Germline V CDR1 and CDR2: ENHRY, SYGVKD.

This clonotype has ten or more counts. V and J are TRBV9 and TRBJ2-3, with a possible D match to TRBD2 (6 bases). V shed 4 bases and J shed 2 bases, with 17 bases lying between them. The germline gives CDR1 SGDLS, CDR2 YYNGEE. This CDR3 is built from 16 residues. CDR3 region: CASSPRGAGHTDTQYF. DNA of the CDR3: TGTGCCAGCAGCCCCCGGGGCGCGGGGCACACAGATACGCAGTATTTT.

This clonotype was counted only a few times. The chain carries TRBV10-3 and TRBJ2-2, with 12 bases that match TRBD2. CDR1 and CDR2 from the germline V gene are ENHRY and SYGVKD. This CDR3 spans 13 amino acids. V gave up 4 bases and J gave up 9 bases; unmatched junction bases: 0. The chain's CDR3 is CAISGTSGRELFF. CDR3 DNA: TGTGCCATCAGTGGGACTAGCGGGAGGGAGCTGTTTTTT.

This clonotype has ten or more counts. The chain links TRBV28 to TRBJ1-1; 8 positions agree with TRBD1. With V trimmed by 5 bases and J by 5 bases, 10 bases remained unmatched. This CDR3 has 15 amino acids. Germline CDR1 reads MDHEN; CDR2 reads SYDVKM. The CDR3 protein is CASSRPTGARTEAFF. CDR3 bases: TGTGCCAGCAGTCGACCGACAGGGGCTAGGACTGAAGCTTTCTTT.